This T cell receptor (beta chain) was documented in a study of CD8+ T cells in alopecia areata. Extraction and reverse transcription of RNA yielded cDNA as the sequencing template. This table comes from immunoSEQ multiplex PCR, and its TCRdb copy is limited to in-frame clones, with some not included. The sample holds roughly 8,000 clones; roughly two thirds are singletons and the top ten take around 15%. This clone is classed as large. Alopecia areata patients provided lesional scalp punch biopsies and peripheral blood. The V and J ends lost 3 bases and 6 bases, in that order; junction bases with no gene match: 9. The CDR3 sequence is 16 residues long. Germline V gene data show CDR1 as SGHVS and CDR2 as FQNEAQ.

The input for sequencing was skin, taken at week 0. The rearrangement uses TRBV7-8 and TRBJ2-1; 9 positions match TRBD2. The clonotype was recovered from a human donor with alopecia areata. The DNA for the CDR3 is TGTGCCAGCAGCTTGGACTGGGGACTAGCCTTCAATGAGCAGTTCTTC. Translation gives CASSLDWGLAFNEQFF.